The next 2 T cell receptor beta chains were all read from a single sample in a study of T cells in localized non-small cell lung cancer. The table came from immunoSEQ multiplex PCR; TCRdb's copy has only in-frame clones and leaves some out. This repertoire shows 4,000 to 4,500 clones, about 38% found once; its top ten account for approximately 6%. Material: lung tumor tissue, obtained before any cancer treatment. These receptor sequences come from a woman aged 40-75 years with stage I lung adenocarcinoma.

The chain has TRBV19 and TRBJ1-1; 8 positions match TRBD1. V lost 3 bases to trimming and J lost 3 bases; unmatched junction nucleotides: 6. CDR1 and CDR2 from the germline V gene are LNHDA and SQIVND (reference sequence). This CDR3 spans 15 amino acids. CDR3 amino acids: CASSILRDRYTEAFF. CDR3 coding DNA: TGTGCCAGTAGTATCTTACGGGACAGGTACACTGAAGCTTTCTTT.

The chain links TRBV19 to TRBJ1-5; D is unresolved. Trimming took off 5 bases at V and 2 bases at J, with 13 bases between the two ends. The CDR3 loop spans 15 amino acids. Looked up from germline, CDR1 is LNHDA and CDR2 is SQIVND (reference sequence). CDR3 region: CASSLPVRGNQPQHF. CDR3 nucleotides: TGTGCCAGTAGTTTGCCCGTACGGGGCAATCAGCCCCAGCATTTT.